This TCR beta chain was observed in a study of CD8+CD57+ T cells in acquired aplastic anemia. Germline V gene lookup returns CDR1 MNHNS and CDR2 SASEGT. The CDR3 length is 18 residues. V gave up 6 bases and J gave up 0 bases; unmatched junction bases: 10. This clonotype was detected only a few times. For CDR3 and TCR beta VDJ profiling, genomic DNA was the template used. TCRdb redid the calling of the reads with MiXCR, one entry per CDR3 protein. This sample carries more than 150,000 distinct CDR3 sequences, 40% to 50% of them seen once, and the ten largest clones take approximately 2.9%. The rearrangement uses TRBV6-1 and TRBJ1-3, with TRBD1 identical over 11 bases. The sequence derives from a human donor in good health. The sample was sorted CD4+, CD8+, or CD8+CD57+ T cells (not recorded which) from PBMCs. This CDR3 reads CASRTSAGTGGSGNTIYF. CDR3 coding DNA: TGTGCCAGCAGGACCTCAGCCGGGACAGGGGGCTCTGGAAACACCATATATTTT.